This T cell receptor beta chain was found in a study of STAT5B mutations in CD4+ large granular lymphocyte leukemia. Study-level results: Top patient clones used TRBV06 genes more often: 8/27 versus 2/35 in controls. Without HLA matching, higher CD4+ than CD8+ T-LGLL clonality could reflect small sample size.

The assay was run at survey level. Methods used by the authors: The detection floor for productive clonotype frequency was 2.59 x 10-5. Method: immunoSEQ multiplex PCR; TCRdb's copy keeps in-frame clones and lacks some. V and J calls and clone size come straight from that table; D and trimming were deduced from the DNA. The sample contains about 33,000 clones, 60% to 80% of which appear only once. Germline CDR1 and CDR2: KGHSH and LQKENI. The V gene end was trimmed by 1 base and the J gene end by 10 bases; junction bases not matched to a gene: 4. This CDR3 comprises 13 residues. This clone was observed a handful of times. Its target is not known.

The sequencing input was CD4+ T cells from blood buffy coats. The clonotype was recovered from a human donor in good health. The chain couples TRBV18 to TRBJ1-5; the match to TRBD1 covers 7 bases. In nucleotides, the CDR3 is TGTGCCAGCTCACCACGGGACAGCGATCCCCAGCATTTT. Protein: CASSPRDSDPQHF. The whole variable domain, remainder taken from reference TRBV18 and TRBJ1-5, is NAGVMQNPRHLVRRRGQEARLRCSPMKGHSHVYWYRQLPEEGLKFMVYLQKENIIDESGMPKERFSAEFPKEGPSILRIQQVVRGDSAAYFCASSPRDSDPQHFGDGTRLSIL.